The rows below give T cell receptor beta chains drawn from one sample of a study of blood T cells in healthy people across ages. TCRdb reanalysed the 5' RACE reads using MiXCR and keeps one entry per CDR3 protein. In the table there are over 550,000 distinct CDR3 sequences, about 30% of which are singletons. The sample was blood. All receptors derive from a woman older than 75 in good health. Both conserved end residues are part of each CDR3. D genes are given only for firm matches. Size is omitted from some rows. Given values are once, few, many or a class for expanded clones.

clone size | CDR3 length | J gene | V gene | D gene | CDR3 DNA | CDR3 protein
many | 13 | TRBJ2-3 | TRBV5-4 | . | TGTGCCAGCAGCTTCCGTAACACAGATACGCAGTATTTT | CASSFRNTDTQYF
many | 15 | TRBJ2-3 | TRBV5-1 | TRBD1 | TGCGCCAGCAGATTCGGGACAGTCAGCACAGATACGCAGTATTTT | CASRFGTVSTDTQYF
. | 14 | TRBJ2-1 | TRBV28 | . | TGTGCCAGTTCGGTCCCAACAGGGAGAGATGAGCAGTTCTTC | CASSVPTGRDEQFF
. | 13 | TRBJ1-6 | TRBV5-1 | TRBD1 | TGCGCCAGCAGTGACAGGGGATTGTCACCCCTCCACTTT | CASSDRGLSPLHF
. | 17 | TRBJ1-5 | TRBV7-2 | . | TGTGCCAGCAGCTTAACTAATAGGGCCGGGAGGGATCAGCCCCAGCATTTT | CASSLTNRAGRDQPQHF
many | 16 | TRBJ2-3 | TRBV5-1 | TRBD1 | TGCGCCAGCAGCTTGGGCAGGGACAGCGTCACAGATACGCAGTATTTT | CASSLGRDSVTDTQYF
. | 14 | TRBJ1-6 | TRBV30 | . | TGTGCCTGGCGGGTCGGACAGAGGAATTCACCCCTCCACTTT | CAWRVGQRNSPLHF
. | 14 | TRBJ1-1 | TRBV6-6 | TRBD1 | TGTGCCAGCAGTAAACAGGGGGGGGACACTGAAGCTTTCTTT | CASSKQGGDTEAFF
. | 14 | TRBJ2-5 | TRBV6-2/TRBV6-3 | . | TGTGCCGGCAGCTCGTCGGCGGGCCAAGAGACCCAGTACTTC | CAGSSSAGQETQYF
. | 15 | TRBJ2-6 | TRBV19 | . | TGTGCCAGTAGTATTTCGTACTCTGGGGCCAACGTCCTGACTTTC | CASSISYSGANVLTF
many | 13 | TRBJ2-1 | TRBV9 | . | TGTGCCAGCAGCGTAGCCAGCCTTGGGGAGCAGTTCTTC | CASSVASLGEQFF
. | 18 | TRBJ2-7 | TRBV7-2 | TRBD2 | TGTGCCAGCAGCCTCCCGTTAGCGGGGGCCCGACTTAACTACGAGCAGTACTTC | CASSLPLAGARLNYEQYF
few | 14 | TRBJ2-7 | TRBV28 | TRBD2 | TGTGCCAGCAACCCCGGGGGGTCTTCCTACGAGCAGTACTTC | CASNPGGSSYEQYF
few | 14 | TRBJ1-1 | TRBV7-2 | . | TGTGCCAGCAGCTCCCCATCTCAGGGAAAGGGAGCTTTCTTT | CASSSPSQGKGAFF
many | 15 | TRBJ1-2 | TRBV20-1 | TRBD1 | TGCAGTGCCCCCCAAAGACAGGGCCAGGGCTATGGCTACACCTTC | CSAPQRQGQGYGYTF
once | 14 | TRBJ1-2 | TRBV7-2 | TRBD1 | TGTGCCAGCAGCTTGACAGGGGAGGACGGTGGCTACACCTTC | CASSLTGEDGGYTF
many | 13 | TRBJ2-3 | TRBV20-1 | . | TGCAGTGCCCGATTATCCCCCCAGAATACGCAGTATTTT | CSARLSPQNTQYF
. | 13 | TRBJ2-3 | TRBV20-1 | . | TGCAGTGCTCCCGATGGTCCCCCAGATACGCAGTATTTT | CSAPDGPPDTQYF
many | 15 | TRBJ2-1 | TRBV6-1 | TRBD2 | TGTGCCAGCAGTGAACTAGCGGGGGGTTACAATGAGCAGTTCTTC | CASSELAGGYNEQFF
many | 14 | TRBJ2-7 | TRBV9 | . | TGTGCCAGCAGCACCCGGGACAATTGGTACGAGCAGTACTTC | CASSTRDNWYEQYF
many | 12 | TRBJ2-1 | TRBV15 | . | TGTGCCACCAGCAGAGACAGGAATGAGCAGTTCTTC | CATSRDRNEQFF
. | 13 | TRBJ2-7 | TRBV20-1 | . | TGCAGTGCTAGAGATCAGGGGCCCTACGAGCAGTACTTC | CSARDQGPYEQYF
few | 14 | TRBJ1-1 | TRBV7-8 | . | TGTGCCAGCTTGCGAATCCCGGAGGCCACTGAAGCTTTCTTT | CASLRIPEATEAFF
. | 14 | TRBJ2-5 | TRBV20-1 | . | TGCAGTGCTAGAGGGCTTGCGGGGGACAATGAGCAGTACTTC | CSARGLAGDNEQYF
. | 14 | TRBJ1-1 | TRBV29-1 | . | TGCAGCGTTGATGGCTGGGGGTTTGACGCTGAAGCTTTCTTT | CSVDGWGFDAEAFF
few | 13 | TRBJ1-1 | TRBV6-1 | . | TGTGCCAGCACAGCGGCGCGGGGCACTGAAGCTTTCTTT | CASTAARGTEAFF
many | 16 | TRBJ1-2 | TRBV29-1 | . | TGCAGCGTTTCGGTCGGGATGGAGGGATGGAACTATGGCTACACCTTC | CSVSVGMEGWNYGYTF
many | 14 | TRBJ2-4 | TRBV12-3/TRBV12-4 | . | TGTGCCAGCAGCCTTCGACAGGCGCAAAACATTCAGTACTTC | CASSLRQAQNIQYF
. | 15 | TRBJ1-4 | TRBV5-1 | . | TGCGCCAGCAGCTTGGTAATGGGAGACAATGAAAAACTGTTTTTT | CASSLVMGDNEKLFF
many | 17 | TRBJ2-3 | TRBV20-1 | . | TGCAGTGCTAGAGATACCCGGACGGGGTCTAGCACAGATACGCAGTATTTT | CSARDTRTGSSTDTQYF
. | 16 | TRBJ2-5 | TRBV30 | TRBD1 | TGTGCCTGGAGTGGATGGGGCAGGGGGCGCCAAGAGACCCAGTACTTC | CAWSGWGRGRQETQYF
many | 14 | TRBJ2-3 | TRBV5-1 | TRBD1 | TGCGCCAGCAAGGGACAGCTTTCATCAAATACGCAGTATTTT | CASKGQLSSNTQYF
many | 19 | TRBJ1-5 | TRBV6-8 | TRBD1 | TGTGCCAGCAGTTACCCGAGTATCCAGGACAGGGTCAACAATCAGCCCCAGCATTTT | CASSYPSIQDRVNNQPQHF
many | 13 | TRBJ1-2 | TRBV20-1 | TRBD1 | TGCAGTGCTATCCCACAGGGGGCGGGAGGCTACACCTTC | CSAIPQGAGGYTF
few | 12 | TRBJ1-1 | TRBV27 | . | TGTGCCAGCAGTTTCAAGGGGTCAAGGACTTTCTTT | CASSFKGSRTFF
many | 15 | TRBJ2-3 | TRBV7-6 | TRBD2 | TGTGCCAGCGCAAGAAGCGGGGACCGCACAGATACGCAGTATTTT | CASARSGDRTDTQYF
. | 15 | TRBJ2-3 | TRBV9 | . | TGTGCCAGCAGAGGGACGGGCGGAGAGGGAGATACGCAGTATTTT | CASRGTGGEGDTQYF